Following are 25 T cell receptor beta chains from one sample sequenced in a study of T cells in Graves' hyperthyroidism and ophthalmopathy. Researchers amplified the TCR beta CDR3 regions from RNA transcripts. TCR CDR3 underwent first-round RT-PCR with the HTBI primer set. TCRdb itself ran the multiplex PCR reads through MiXCR, one entry per CDR3 protein. The data contain about 840,000 distinct CDR3 sequences, 38% of them seen just once; the ten biggest clones take up 7.5% to 9.5%. The sequencing sample was made of blood. All receptors derive from a man between 18 and 29 years old with Graves' hyperthyroidism.

This clonotype showed up many times. This sequence joins TRBV7-9 and TRBJ2-7; D is unclear. The CDR3 is 14 residues long. V was pared by 1 base and J by 1 base, with 8 bases between. CDR1 is SEHNR, CDR2 FQNEAQ, per germline (reference sequence). In DNA, the CDR3 is TGTGCCAGCAGCTTAGTCGGCGGATCCTACGAGCAGTACTTC. Its protein product is CASSLVGGSYEQYF.

The CDR3 DNA reads TGTGCCAGCAGCGCTGACGACGGAGCACTCACTGAAGCTTTCTTT. Translation gives CASSADDGALTEAFF. The V and J genes are TRBV9 and TRBJ1-1; D is unresolved. Trimming cost V 3 bases and J 4 bases, with 16 bases left between them. The CDR3 loop spans 15 amino acids. Germline values: CDR1 SGDLS, CDR2 YYNGEE.

The genes are TRBV5-1 and TRBJ2-7; D ambiguous. Trimming shortened V by 5 bases and J by 0 bases, and 15 bases separated the two germline ends. CDR3 size: 15 residues. Germline lookup yields CDR1 SGHRS and CDR2 YFSETQ. CDR3 loop: CASRRAASYSYEQYF. CDR3 DNA sequence: TGCGCCAGCAGAAGGGCCGCTTCATACTCCTACGAGCAGTACTTC.

J is TRBJ2-7 and V is TRBV5-1, with TRBD2 matching 7 bases. With V trimmed by 3 bases and J by 0 bases, 6 bases remained unmatched. The germline gives CDR1 SGHRS, CDR2 YFSETQ. This CDR3 is built from 15 residues. CDR3 in DNA: TGCGCCAGCAGCTGGGGAGGGTCGGACTCCTACGAGCAGTACTTC. Amino acid sequence: CASSWGGSDSYEQYF.

This clonotype was detected a few times. This sequence joins TRBV5-1 and TRBJ1-5; 7 bases agree with TRBD1. Germline V gene sequence: CDR1 SGHRS, CDR2 YFSETQ. The CDR3 is made up of 13 amino acids. Trimming removed 2 bases from V and 6 bases from J; junction bases left unmatched: 2. The CDR3 reads CASSFEGAQPQHF. The CDR3 DNA reads as TGCGCCAGCAGCTTTGAGGGGGCTCAGCCCCAGCATTTT. The full variable domain, its missing parts supplied by reference TRBV5-1 and TRBJ1-5, is KAGVTQTPRYLIKTRGQQVTLSCSPISGHRSVSWYQQTPGQGLQFLFEYFSETQRNKGNFPGRFSGRQFSNSRSEMNVSTLELGDSALYLCASSFEGAQPQHFGDGTRLSIL.

This clonotype was seen a few times. This chain joins TRBV4-2 and TRBJ2-7; 7 positions match TRBD2. CDR3 length: 15 amino acids. Germline V gene data show CDR1 as LGHNA and CDR2 as YNFKEQ. The junction had 3 bases not matched to a gene; V was cut back by 1 base and J by 0 bases. This CDR3 is CASSQVLADSYEQYF. In DNA form, the CDR3 reads TGTGCCAGCAGCCAAGTGCTAGCGGACTCCTACGAGCAGTACTTC.

This clonotype was picked up a small number of times. This chain joins TRBV5-1 and TRBJ1-2, with TRBD1 matching over 9 bases. The V gene's germline CDR1 is SGHRS and CDR2 YFSETQ. With 4 bases clipped from V and 10 bases from J, the junction kept 8 bases outside the gene matches. The CDR3 extends over 13 amino acids. CDR3 sequence: CASSDSGQGFYTF. CDR3 nucleotides: TGCGCCAGCAGCGATTCTGGACAGGGGTTCTACACCTTC.

A remark on this clonotype: One end of the junction does not line up with germline, which may come from a read error. This chain joins TRBV29-1 and TRBJ1-1; D is unclear. The CDR3 contains 11 residues. Germline CDR1 is SQVTM and CDR2 is ANQGSEA. The CDR3 region is CSVARNTGAFF. In DNA, the CDR3 is TGCAGCGTTGCTAGGAACACTGGAGCTTTCTTT.

This clonotype has just a few counts. The chain joins TRBV7-2 to TRBJ2-7, with D unclear. The CDR3 covers 15 residues. Trimming removed 1 base from V and 0 bases from J, with 10 bases in between. Germline V gene data show CDR1 as SGHTA and CDR2 as FQGNSA. The CDR3 DNA reads TGTGCCAGCAGCTTAGGTTGGGCCGGCTCCTACGAGCAGTACTTC. This gives the protein CASSLGWAGSYEQYF. The full variable domain, its missing parts supplied by reference TRBV7-2 and TRBJ2-7, is GAGVSQSPSNKVTEKGKDVELRCDPISGHTALYWYRQSLGQGLEFLIYFQGNSAPDKSGLPSDRFSAERTGGSVSTLTIQRTQQEDSAVYLCASSLGWAGSYEQYFGPGTRLTVT.

This chain links TRBV5-8 with TRBJ2-7, with unresolved D. V lost 6 bases, J lost 6 bases, and 10 bases lay in between. Germline CDR1 and CDR2: SGHTS and YDEGEE. The CDR3 is 11 residues long. The CDR3: CASTQVREQYF. The CDR3 DNA sequence: TGTGCCAGCACCCAGGTCCGCGAGCAGTACTTC.

This clonotype was observed a handful of times. This chain links TRBV5-1 with TRBJ2-7, with 11 bases fitting TRBD1. This CDR3 comprises 15 residues. Trimming took 0 bases from V and 3 from J; bases not matched to a gene: 2. The germline V gene has CDR1 SGHRS and CDR2 YFSETQ. The CDR3 reads CASSLVGTGGYEQYF. The CDR3 region has the DNA TGCGCCAGCAGCTTGGTGGGGACAGGGGGCTACGAGCAGTACTTC.

This clonotype was recorded many times. This chain links TRBV2 with TRBJ2-5; TRBD1 might be the D (6 bases). The CDR3 runs to 11 residues. The V and J ends lost 11 bases and 4 bases respectively, with 11 bases between them. Per the germline V gene, CDR1 is SNHLY and CDR2 is FYNNEI. The CDR3 bases are TGTGCCGGTACAGGGTTAGAGACCCAGTACTTC. It translates to CAGTGLETQYF.

The chain couples TRBV5-4 to TRBJ1-1, with D unresolved. CDR3 length: 12 residues. Germline V gene lookup returns CDR1 SGHNT and CDR2 YYREEE (reference sequence). V lost 7 bases and J 0 bases, leaving 7 bases between the germline ends. CDR3 in DNA: TGTGCCAGCTGGGCAGTGAACACTGAAGCTTTCTTT. Protein sequence: CASWAVNTEAFF.

V gene TRBV20-1 combines with J gene TRBJ2-7, with 9 bases identical to TRBD2. This CDR3 spans 17 amino acids. Germline lookup yields CDR1 DFQATT and CDR2 SNEGSKA (reference sequence). Losses at the gene ends were 0 bases for V and 4 bases for J; bases not matched to a gene: 13. CDR3 protein: CSARDREWGTSIYEQYF. The CDR3 DNA is TGCAGTGCTAGAGACCGAGAGTGGGGGACTAGCATTTACGAGCAGTACTTC.

The chain uses TRBV7-3 and TRBJ2-5; D may be TRBD1 (6 bases). CDR3 length equals 15 residues. Germline lookup yields CDR1 SGHTA and CDR2 FQGTGA. The V end was cut by 3 bases, the J end by 3 bases, with 14 bases between. CDR3 DNA sequence: TGTGCCAGCAGCTTCAATCCAGGGGAAAAAGAGACCCAGTACTTC. Translation: CASSFNPGEKETQYF.

In the case of this clonotype: A read error is possible here, since a much larger clone lies one base away. This chain's CDR3 is CASSSELVPQHF. The CDR3 bases are TGTGCCAGCAGCTCAGAGCTGGTGCCCCAGCATTTT. This chain links TRBV7-2 with TRBJ1-5, with D hard to call. CDR3 size: 12 residues. V gave up 4 bases and J gave up 9 bases, with 10 bases separating them. From germline, CDR1 is SGHTA and CDR2 FQGNSA.

This clonotype was seen more than once but under ten times. V usage is TRBV7-9 and J usage is TRBJ2-5, with 9 bases fitting TRBD2. This CDR3 contains 16 residues. V dropped 0 bases and J dropped 5; count of bases not matched to a gene: 7. Per germline, CDR1 SEHNR and CDR2 FQNEAQ (reference sequence). DNA of the CDR3: TGTGCCAGCAGCTTAGCTTCAGCGGGGGGCAGCGAGACCCAGTACTTC. It encodes CASSLASAGGSETQYF.

The CDR3 DNA is TGCAGCTCCACCGGTGGGTCCCGGAGTGAAAAACTGTTTTTT. Protein: CSSTGGSRSEKLFF. The chain links TRBV29-1 to TRBJ1-4; no reliable D call. The germline V and J ends were trimmed by 8 bases and 7 bases, with 20 bases remaining between them. The germline V gene has CDR1 SQVTM and CDR2 ANQGSEA. The CDR3 length is 14 residues.

This clonotype was counted a few times. The chain joins TRBV6-5 to TRBJ2-7, with D perhaps TRBD1 (5 bases). Trimming removed 5 bases at V and 5 bases at J, with 16 bases between. The length of the CDR3 is 14 residues. Germline CDR1 reads MNHEY; CDR2 reads SVGAGI. This chain's CDR3 is CASSQGRVNDEQYF. The CDR3 DNA reads as TGTGCCAGCAGTCAGGGCAGGGTTAACGACGAGCAGTACTTC.

The chain is built from TRBV7-2 and TRBJ2-2; D not resolved. V lost 1 base and J lost 0, with 6 bases in between. The CDR3 is made up of 15 amino acids. Germline CDR1 reads SGHTA; CDR2 reads FQGNSA. The CDR3 DNA reads as TGTGCCAGCAGCTTAGATTTCCCGAACACCGGGGAGCTGTTTTTT. Translation: CASSLDFPNTGELFF.

The V gene is TRBV29-1, the J gene TRBJ1-4; 9 bases are a match to TRBD1. The CDR3 is made up of 15 amino acids. The J segment lost 7 bases and the V segment lost 5 bases, leaving 11 bases of the junction unmatched. The germline gives CDR1 SQVTM, CDR2 ANQGSEA. CDR3 in amino acids: CSVMPGQGFGEKLFF. CDR3 bases: TGCAGCGTTATGCCGGGACAGGGCTTCGGTGAAAAACTGTTTTTT.

The chain is built from TRBV2 and TRBJ1-5; the D gene is possibly TRBD1 (5 bases). The CDR3 totals 15 residues. CDR1 SNHLY and CDR2 FYNNEI come from the germline V gene. With 4 bases removed from V and 4 bases from J, the gap between germline ends came to 14 bases. This CDR3 is CASSGEQGLNQPQHF. The CDR3 bases are TGTGCCAGCAGTGGAGAGCAGGGATTGAATCAGCCCCAGCATTTT.

This clonotype was seen only a few times. The chain uses TRBV7-2 and TRBJ2-2, with TRBD1 matching 7 bases. The CDR3 is made up of 15 amino acids. Germline lookup yields CDR1 SGHTA and CDR2 FQGNSA. V was clipped by 4 bases and J by 4 bases; unmatched bases: 6. The CDR3 coding sequence is TGTGCCAGCAGCTCCTTTTCAGGGGGCACCGGGGAGCTGTTTTTT. This encodes CASSSFSGGTGELFF.

This clonotype was seen at least ten times. This chain joins TRBV10-3 and TRBJ1-1; a weak D match, TRBD1 (5 bases). The germline gives CDR1 ENHRY, CDR2 SYGVKD. Trimming left V 0 bases short and J 6 bases short, with 14 bases between. The CDR3 loop spans 15 amino acids. The CDR3: CAISESLARVAEAFF. CDR3 DNA sequence: TGTGCCATCAGTGAGTCATTAGCCAGGGTAGCTGAAGCTTTCTTT.

CDR3 in DNA: TGTGCCAGTAGTATGCCGCCAGGGGGACCGAACACCGGGGAGCTGTTTTTT. Protein product: CASSMPPGGPNTGELFF. The chain has TRBV19 and TRBJ2-2, with 7 bases that match TRBD1. V shed 3 bases, J shed 0 bases, and the junction held 7 bases outside the gene matches. The germline V gene encodes CDR1 LNHDA and CDR2 SQIVND (reference sequence). This CDR3 comprises 17 residues.